This record concerns one T cell receptor (beta chain) sequence. Which antigen it targets is not known. No base qualities exist here, and no much larger clone lies one base off it. These data come from a study of early T cells in non-severe SARS-CoV-2 infection (dated by TCRdb to the early 2020s). With respect to the entire study: Bulk RNA from unsorted whole blood was used for TCR sequencing, so alpha and beta chains could not be paired.

Set within a cohort of healthcare workers in London, UK, this nested case-control study involved weekly PCR testing of nasopharyngeal swabs along with blood sampling. Healthcare workers were recruited during the week of the UK lockdown, between 23 and 31 March 2020, and followed weekly for up to 16 weeks. What the research found in general, with its limitations: Matching against VDJdb was skewed toward anti-spike CD8 responses, likely underestimated virus-specific expansions, and missed private and CD4 specificities.

Libraries were prepared through 5' RACE. Sequenced on a NextSeq 500. To correct for sequencing error and PCR bias, the TCR library protocol tagged individual cDNA molecules with unique molecular identifiers. Sequencing covered both TCR alpha and beta chains, and within each sample the abundances of alpha and beta sequences were tightly co-correlated. The authors' pipeline ran thus. Decombinator V4 was used to annotate the V gene, J gene and CDR3 of the TCR sequences. Expanded TCRs were defined as changing significantly between any two time points under a Poisson model with p below 0.0001. TCR abundances were normalised to the total number of TCRs sequenced in each sample and reported as counts per million. MAIT TCRs were defined by TRAV1-2 paired with TRAJ12, TRAJ20 or TRAJ33, and iNKT TCRs by TRAV10 paired with TRAJ18. VDJdb, accessed on 1 November 2021, was searched for TCRs annotated for CMV, EBV and SARS-CoV-2, and TCRs annotated for more than one antigen were excluded. TCRdb reprocessed the public reads (quality trimming at Q25 with fastp, clone calling with MiXCR) and kept in-frame beta chains. Each CDR3 protein appears once, grouped with its most common genes and DNA. Clone size and V and J calls follow TCRdb, not the original study. Across this sample there are some 36,000 distinct CDR3 sequences, with 5.9% seen only once. 4.5% to 6% of the sample belongs to the ten largest clones.

Trimming removed 2 bases from V and 4 bases from J, leaving 11 bases between the germline ends. Spanning cysteine to phenylalanine, the CDR3 consists of 15 amino acids. Here the CDR3 DNA is all that survives: 45 bases in frame from base 1. The germline V gene (reference sequence) yields LNHDA for CDR1 and SQIVND for CDR2. This TCR was recovered from an adult who was a healthcare worker with PCR-confirmed SARS-CoV-2 infection or an uninfected control (not recorded which). Sequenced sample: whole blood. The V gene is TRBV19 and the J gene is TRBJ2-2, with the D gene not clear enough to name. The DNA sequence is as follows: TGTGCCAGTAGTATACAAGGGTTTTCCACCGGGGAGCTGTTTTTT. Translated, it reads CASSIQGFSTGELFF.